This note documents a single T cell receptor beta chain sequence. The target antigen is unknown. The sample is drawn from a study of T cell responses to AZD1222 COVID-19 vaccine. Overall study findings and caveats: Clonal diversity was possibly underestimated; the donors were predominantly white British and more often female. Reports indicate that nearly half of spike-specific TCRs are directed at unmutated variant regions. Spike-spanning, vaccine-associated CD4 TCRs were dominant at 160-218 and 743-854. The breadth and depth of Spike-specific TCRs increased once two AZD1222 doses had been given.

The germline V gene encodes CDR1 SGHNT and CDR2 YYREEE (reference sequence). The CDR3 contains 14 residues. The junction had 3 bases not matched to a gene; V was cut back by 7 bases and J by 2 bases. TCRdb keeps only in-frame clones here, not all; method: immunoSEQ multiplex PCR. The sample carries tens of thousands of clones, nearly 90% recorded once. Material: peripheral blood, obtained on day 0 of AZD1222 vaccination. The chain employs TRBV5-4 and TRBJ2-2; 9 bases are shared with TRBD2. This clonotype was sampled from an adult in good health. The CDR3, as DNA: TGTGCCAGCGTGCGGGAGGGCAACACCGGGGAGCTGTTTTTT. It specifies CASVREGNTGELFF.